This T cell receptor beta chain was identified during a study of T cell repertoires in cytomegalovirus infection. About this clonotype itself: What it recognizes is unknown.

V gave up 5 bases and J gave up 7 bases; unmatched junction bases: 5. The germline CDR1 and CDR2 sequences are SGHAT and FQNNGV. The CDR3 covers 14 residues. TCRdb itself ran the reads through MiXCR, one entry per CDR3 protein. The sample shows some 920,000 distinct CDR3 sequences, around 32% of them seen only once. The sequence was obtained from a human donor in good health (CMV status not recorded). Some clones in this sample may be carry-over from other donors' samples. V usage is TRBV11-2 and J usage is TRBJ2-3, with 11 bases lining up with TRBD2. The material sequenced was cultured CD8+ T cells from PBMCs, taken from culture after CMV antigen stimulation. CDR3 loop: CASSPGLAAHTQYF. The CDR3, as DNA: TGTGCCAGCAGCCCGGGACTAGCGGCTCATACGCAGTATTTT.